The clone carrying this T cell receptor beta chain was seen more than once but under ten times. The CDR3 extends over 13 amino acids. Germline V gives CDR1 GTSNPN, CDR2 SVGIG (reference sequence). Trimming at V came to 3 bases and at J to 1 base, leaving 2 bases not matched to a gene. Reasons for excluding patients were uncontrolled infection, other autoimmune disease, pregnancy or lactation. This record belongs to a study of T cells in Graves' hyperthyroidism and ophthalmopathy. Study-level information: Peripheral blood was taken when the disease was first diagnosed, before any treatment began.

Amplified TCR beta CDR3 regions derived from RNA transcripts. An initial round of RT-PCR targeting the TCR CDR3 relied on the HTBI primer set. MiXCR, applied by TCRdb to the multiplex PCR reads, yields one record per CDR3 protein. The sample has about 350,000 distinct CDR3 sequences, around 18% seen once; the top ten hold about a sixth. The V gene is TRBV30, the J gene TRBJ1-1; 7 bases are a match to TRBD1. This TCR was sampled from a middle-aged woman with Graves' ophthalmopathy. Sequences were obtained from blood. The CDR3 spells CAWRTGPNTEAFF. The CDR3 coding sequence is TGTGCCTGGAGGACAGGGCCGAACACTGAAGCTTTCTTT. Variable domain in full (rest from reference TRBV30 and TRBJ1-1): SQTIHQWPATLVQPVGSPLSLECTVEGTSNPNLYWYRQAAGRGLQLLFYSVGIGQISSEVPQNLSASRPQDRQFILSSKKLLLSDSGFYLCAWRTGPNTEAFFGQGTRLTVV.